These 18 T cell receptor beta chains were all obtained from the same sample, sequenced in a study of blood T cell repertoires in COVID-19. Data came from immunoSEQ multiplex PCR; TCRdb stores just in-frame clones and leaves some out. The table includes about 64,000 clones, more than 75% detected once. The sequenced material came from PBMCs or T cells enriched from blood (not recorded which). Every receptor here comes from a woman in her 40s who had recovered from COVID-19.

This rearrangement joins TRBV21-1 to TRBJ1-5; the table's D gene call, TRBD1, was not cross checked with the DNA. TRBV21-1 is marked as a pseudogene. The CDR3 is made up of 23 amino acids. CDR3 nucleotides: TGTGCCTTAAGGTTCCTACCCCCTGACAGGGGAAACTTTAGGGATTATAGCAATCAGCCCCAGCATTTT. This gives the protein CALRFLPPDRGNFRDYSNQPQHF.

J is TRBJ2-1 and V is TRBV3-1 (or the pseudogene TRBV3-2), with D possibly TRBD2 on 6 matching bases. CDR1 LGHDT and CDR2 YNNKEL come from the germline V gene (reference sequence). Trimming pared 0 bases from V and 3 bases from J, leaving 12 bases between. The CDR3 contains 16 residues. CDR3 residues: CASSQDETSSYNEQFF. DNA of the CDR3: TGTGCCAGCAGCCAAGATGAAACTAGCAGCTACAATGAGCAGTTCTTC.

J is TRBJ2-3 and V is TRBV28, with unresolved D. The CDR3 loop spans 11 amino acids. Deletions cut 7 bases from V and 6 bases from J, with 8 bases between. Germline loops: CDR1 MDHEN, CDR2 SYDVKM. The CDR3 bases are TGTGCCAGCACCACCGGGGATACGCAGTATTTT. This translates into CASTTGDTQYF.

The chain couples TRBV7-4 to TRBJ2-5; 7 bases fit TRBD1. Losses at the gene ends were 4 bases for V and 4 bases for J; bases not matched to a gene: 18. Germline assignment: CDR1 SGHVT and CDR2 SQSDAQ. The CDR3 is 18 amino acids. The CDR3 region has the DNA TGTGCCAGCAGCTCCGCCACCTTCCACACAGGGGTGGGAGAGACCCAGTACTTC. This sequence encodes CASSSATFHTGVGETQYF.

The gene calls are TRBV10-2 and TRBJ1-5; 8 bases match TRBD1. The CDR3 covers 15 residues. V lost 6 bases and J lost 6; bases outside the gene matches: 10. CDR1 WSHSY and CDR2 SAAADI come from the germline V gene. CDR3 coding DNA: TGCGCCAGCAGAGCGACAGGGGTTATGGGTCAGCCCCAGCATTTT. Translating gives CASRATGVMGQPQHF.

About this clone: The germline gene is not matched at one end of the junction; a read error may be the cause. The chain combines TRBV10-2 with TRBJ2-5, with D hard to call. Looked up from germline, CDR1 is WSHSY and CDR2 is SAAADI. There are 13 residues in the CDR3. Here the CDR3 reads CASNEVARETQYF. The DNA of the CDR3 is TGCGCCAGCAATGAGGTAGCTCGGGAGACCCAGTACTTC.

This clone was seen once. V is TRBV21-1 and J is TRBJ1-2; TRBD1 is the table's D call and was not checked against the DNA. TRBV21-1 is deemed a pseudogene. This CDR3 has 13 amino acids. The CDR3 DNA reads as TGTGCCAGCAGCAAGACAGTGAACTATGGCTACACCTTC. It specifies CASSKTVNYGYTF.

V and J are TRBV23-1 and TRBJ2-4; D is unclear. TRBV23-1 is an open reading frame, and its role is uncertain. This CDR3 has 18 amino acids. Trimming cost V 7 bases and J 0 bases, with 22 bases left between them. CDR3 sequence reads: CASTHVYRKYLAKNIQYF. CDR3 nucleotide sequence: TGCGCCAGCACCCACGTCTATAGAAAATATCTAGCCAAAAACATTCAGTACTTC.

The V and J genes are TRBV14 and TRBJ2-5; 7 bases match TRBD1. The CDR3 is made up of 13 amino acids. In germline, CDR1 is SGHDN, CDR2 FVKESK. V lost 8 bases, J lost 5 bases, and 8 bases stayed unmatched. The CDR3 DNA is TGTGCCAGCGGGGACAGTTTCGGGGAGACCCAGTACTTC. Its translation is CASGDSFGETQYF.

The V gene is TRBV3-1 (or the pseudogene TRBV3-2), the J gene TRBJ2-4; D call uncertain. With 1 base removed from V and 0 bases from J, the gap between germline ends came to 10 bases. Germline values: CDR1 LGHDT, CDR2 YNNKEL (reference sequence). This CDR3 has 16 residues. CDR3 in amino acids: CASSQGRQVAKNIQYF. The CDR3 nucleotides read TGTGCCAGCAGCCAAGGTAGGCAGGTAGCCAAAAACATTCAGTACTTC.

J is TRBJ1-1 and V is TRBV27; D call uncertain. Germline CDR1 reads MNHEY; CDR2 reads SMNVEV (reference sequence). Between the trimmed V and J ends, which lost 6 bases and 4 bases, there was a span of 21 bases. The CDR3 length is 16 residues. In nucleotides, the CDR3 is TGTGCCAGCAGCCCGGTCCTCCCCCTAAGTAGCACTGAAGCTTTCTTT. This translates into CASSPVLPLSSTEAFF.

This chain links TRBV7-3 with TRBJ2-1, with D unresolved. Looked up from germline, CDR1 is SGHTA and CDR2 is FQGTGA. This CDR3 is 13 amino acids long. Trimming cost V 3 bases and J 9 bases, with 12 bases left between them. CDR3: CASSLGANGEQFF. CDR3 bases: TGTGCCAGCAGCTTGGGCGCTAATGGTGAGCAGTTCTTC.

The chain employs TRBV4-1 and TRBJ2-2; TRBD1 matches 11 bases. Germline-derived CDR1 and CDR2 are MGHRA and YSYEKL. CDR3 length: 15 amino acids. The trim removed 4 bases at V and 6 bases at J, leaving 4 bases unmatched. In nucleotides, the CDR3 is TGCGCCAGCAGCCTCCCGGGACAGGGGGCCGGGGAGCTGTTTTTT. It encodes CASSLPGQGAGELFF.

J is TRBJ2-2 and V is TRBV13; D perhaps matches TRBD1 (5 bases). The CDR3 covers 16 residues. The germline V and J ends were trimmed by 5 bases and 1 base, with 14 bases remaining between them. Germline loops: CDR1 PRHDT, CDR2 FYEKMQ (reference sequence). The CDR3 region is CASSKLQGQNTGELFF. The CDR3 bases are TGTGCCAGCAGCAAACTTCAGGGCCAGAACACCGGGGAGCTGTTTTTT.

The rearrangement links TRBV18 to TRBJ1-2; D perhaps matches TRBD1 (5 bases). Trimming cost V 4 bases and J 3 bases, with 9 bases left between them. Germline V gene lookup returns CDR1 KGHSH and CDR2 LQKENI. The CDR3 covers 13 residues. The CDR3 DNA reads as TGTGCCAGCTCACTAGAACAGGACTATGGCTACACCTTC. Translating it yields CASSLEQDYGYTF.

This chain links TRBV10-3 with TRBJ1-1; D unclear. Per germline, CDR1 ENHRY and CDR2 SYGVKD. The CDR3 is made up of 13 amino acids. The V gene lost 4 bases and the J gene lost 0 bases, with 6 bases spanning the gap. The CDR3 spells CAISGWLNTEAFF. In DNA form, the CDR3 reads TGTGCCATCAGTGGTTGGCTGAACACTGAAGCTTTCTTT.

The V gene is TRBV23-1, the J gene TRBJ2-7; 11 bases line up with TRBD1. TRBV23-1 is marked as an open reading frame, function uncertain. Trimming at V came to 0 bases and at J to 4 bases, leaving 8 bases not matched to a gene. The CDR3 is made up of 17 amino acids. The CDR3: CASSQSGLDRGPYEQYF. In DNA, the CDR3 is TGCGCCAGCAGTCAATCAGGCTTGGACAGGGGGCCTTACGAGCAGTACTTC.

The CDR3 coding sequence is TGTGCCAGCAGCGAACCCGGGACAGGGCGCACCGGGGAGCTGTTTTTT. This translates into CASSEPGTGRTGELFF. This chain uses TRBV11-2 with TRBJ2-2, with 9 bases matching TRBD1. CDR1 is SGHAT and CDR2 is FQNNGV in the germline V gene. CDR3 size: 16 residues. With V trimmed by 5 bases and J by 4 bases, 8 bases remained unmatched. Full variable domain (outside the CDR3, taken from reference TRBV11-2 and TRBJ2-2): EAGVAQSPRYKIIEKRQSVAFWCNPISGHATLYWYQQILGQGPKLLIQFQNNGVVDDSQLPKDRFSAERLKGVDSTLKIQPAKLEDSAVYLCASSEPGTGRTGELFFGEGSRLTVL.